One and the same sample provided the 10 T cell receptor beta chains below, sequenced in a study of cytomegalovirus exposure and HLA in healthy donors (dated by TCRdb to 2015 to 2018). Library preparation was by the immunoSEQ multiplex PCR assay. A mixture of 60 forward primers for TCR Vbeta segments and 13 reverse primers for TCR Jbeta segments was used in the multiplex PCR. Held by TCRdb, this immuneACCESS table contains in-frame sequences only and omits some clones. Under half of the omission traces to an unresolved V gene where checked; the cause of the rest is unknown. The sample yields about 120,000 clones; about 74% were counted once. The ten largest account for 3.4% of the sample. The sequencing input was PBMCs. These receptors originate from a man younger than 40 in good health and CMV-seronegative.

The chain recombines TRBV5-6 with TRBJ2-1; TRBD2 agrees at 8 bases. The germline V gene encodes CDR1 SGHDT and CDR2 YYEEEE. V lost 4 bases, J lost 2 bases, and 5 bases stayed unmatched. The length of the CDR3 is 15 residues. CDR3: CASSGPGLAYNEQFF. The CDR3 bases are TGTGCCAGCAGCGGGCCGGGACTAGCCTACAATGAGCAGTTCTTC.

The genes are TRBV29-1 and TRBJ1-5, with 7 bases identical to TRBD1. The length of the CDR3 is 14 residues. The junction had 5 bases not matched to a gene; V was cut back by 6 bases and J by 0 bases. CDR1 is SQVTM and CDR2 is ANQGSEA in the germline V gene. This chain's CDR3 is CSVAGTDSNQPQHF. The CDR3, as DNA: TGCAGCGTAGCCGGGACAGATAGCAATCAGCCCCAGCATTTT.

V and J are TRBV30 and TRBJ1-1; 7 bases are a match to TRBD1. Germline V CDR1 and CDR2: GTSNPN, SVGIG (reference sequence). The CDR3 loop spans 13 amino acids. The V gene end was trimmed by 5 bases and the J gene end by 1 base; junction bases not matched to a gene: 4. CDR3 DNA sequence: TGTGCCTGGGTGGGGACAGAGAACACTGAAGCTTTCTTT. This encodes CAWVGTENTEAFF.

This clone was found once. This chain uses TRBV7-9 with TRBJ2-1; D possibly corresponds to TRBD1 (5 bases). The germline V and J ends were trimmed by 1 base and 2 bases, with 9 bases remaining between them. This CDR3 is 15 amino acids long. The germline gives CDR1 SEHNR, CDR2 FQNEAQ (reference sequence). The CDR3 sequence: CASSLGGGPYNEQFF. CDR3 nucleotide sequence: TGTGCCAGCAGCTTAGGGGGCGGTCCCTACAATGAGCAGTTCTTC.

CDR3 sequence reads: CASSLGFTVNTEAFF. As DNA, the CDR3 is TGTGCCAGCAGTTTAGGGTTTACAGTGAACACTGAAGCTTTCTTT. The gene calls are TRBV27 and TRBJ1-1; D gene uncertain. Germline V gives CDR1 MNHEY, CDR2 SMNVEV (reference sequence). The CDR3 length is 15 residues. The V end lost 2 bases, the J end lost 0 bases, and 10 bases lay between the germline ends.

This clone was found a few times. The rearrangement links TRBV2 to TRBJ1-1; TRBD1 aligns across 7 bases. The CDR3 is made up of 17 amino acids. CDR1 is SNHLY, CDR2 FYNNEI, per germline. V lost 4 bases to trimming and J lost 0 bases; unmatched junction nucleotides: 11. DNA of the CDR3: TGTGCCAGCAGTGTGAGGACAGGACAAACCTTGAACACTGAAGCTTTCTTT. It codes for CASSVRTGQTLNTEAFF.

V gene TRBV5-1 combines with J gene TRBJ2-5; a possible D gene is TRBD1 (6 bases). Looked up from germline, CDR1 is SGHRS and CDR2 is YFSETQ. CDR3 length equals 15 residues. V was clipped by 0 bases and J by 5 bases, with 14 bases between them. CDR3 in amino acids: CASSLEQGIRETQYF. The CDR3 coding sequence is TGCGCCAGCAGCTTGGAACAGGGAATACGTGAGACCCAGTACTTC.

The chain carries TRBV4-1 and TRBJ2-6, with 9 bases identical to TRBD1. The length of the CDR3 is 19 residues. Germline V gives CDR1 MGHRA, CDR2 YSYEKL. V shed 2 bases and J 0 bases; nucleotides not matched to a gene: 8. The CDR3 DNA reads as TGCGCCAGCAGCCAACTATTGGGACAGGGAGGCTCTGGGGCCAACGTCCTGACTTTC. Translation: CASSQLLGQGGSGANVLTF.

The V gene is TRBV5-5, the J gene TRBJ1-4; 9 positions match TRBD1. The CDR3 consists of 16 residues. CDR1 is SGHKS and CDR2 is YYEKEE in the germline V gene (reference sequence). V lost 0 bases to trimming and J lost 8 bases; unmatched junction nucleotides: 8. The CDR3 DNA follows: TGTGCCAGCAGCTTGGGGCCACAGGGGGCTCGGGAAAAACTGTTTTTT. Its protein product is CASSLGPQGAREKLFF.

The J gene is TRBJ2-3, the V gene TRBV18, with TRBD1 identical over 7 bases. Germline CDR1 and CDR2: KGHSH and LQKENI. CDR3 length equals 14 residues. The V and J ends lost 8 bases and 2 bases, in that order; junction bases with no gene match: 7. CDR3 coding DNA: TGTGCCAGCCGGACTGGACAGGCCACAGATACGCAGTATTTT. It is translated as CASRTGQATDTQYF. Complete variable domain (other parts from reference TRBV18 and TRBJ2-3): NAGVMQNPRHLVRRRGQEARLRCSPMKGHSHVYWYRQLPEEGLKFMVYLQKENIIDESGMPKERFSAEFPKEGPSILRIQQVVRGDSAAYFCASRTGQATDTQYFGPGTRLTVL.